The 3 T cell receptor beta chains presented below share a single source sample, sequenced in a study of blood T cell repertoires in COVID-19. The protocol was immunoSEQ multiplex PCR, while the TCRdb copy is restricted to in-frame clones and leaves out a portion. This sample carries 140,000 to 150,000 clones, around 81% of them seen once, and the ten largest clones take 6.2%. The sequenced material came from PBMCs or T cells enriched from blood (not recorded which). The receptor set was obtained from a woman in her thirties or forties who had recovered from COVID-19.

This rearrangement joins TRBV15 to TRBJ1-1; the D is unclear. CDR3 length equals 16 residues. CDR1 LNHNV and CDR2 YYDKDF come from the germline V gene (reference sequence). V was pared by 3 bases and J by 5 bases, with 19 bases between. CDR3 protein: CATSRTGRAAGTEAFF. The CDR3 DNA reads as TGTGCCACCAGCAGGACCGGTAGAGCAGCGGGTACTGAAGCTTTCTTT.

This rearrangement joins TRBV19 to TRBJ2-3; tentatively, D is TRBD2 (7 bases). The CDR3 contains 16 residues. Germline CDR1 and CDR2: LNHDA and SQIVND (reference sequence). The V end was cut by 6 bases, the J end by 6 bases, with 22 bases between. The CDR3, as DNA: TGTGCCAGTAGAGGTCGGTCTAGCGGTCAGGGGGATACGCAGTATTTT. Encoded protein: CASRGRSSGQGDTQYF.

This rearrangement joins TRBV11-2 to TRBJ2-1, with D maybe TRBD2 (5 bases). CDR1 and CDR2 (germline): SGHAT, FQNNGV. Deletions cut 1 base from V and 4 bases from J, with 8 bases between. The CDR3 sequence is 14 residues long. The CDR3 coding sequence is TGTGCCAGCAGCTTAGCCGGGAATTACAATGAGCAGTTCTTC. This codes for CASSLAGNYNEQFF.